The 32 T cell receptor beta chains listed next were all sequenced from one sample in a study of blood T cell repertoires in COVID-19. Assay used: immunoSEQ multiplex PCR; TCRdb lists only in-frame clones, some missing. The sample lists approximately 130,000 clones, around 77% seen once, with over 6.5% in the top ten. Specimen: peripheral blood. These TCRs come from a human donor in a cohort sampled during active COVID-19.

The V gene is TRBV30, the J gene TRBJ2-7, with TRBD1 as a possible D gene (5 bases). V was cut by 3 bases and J by 0 bases, with 9 bases left in between. Germline V gene sequence: CDR1 GTSNPN, CDR2 SVGIG (reference sequence). The length of the CDR3 is 13 residues. CDR3 DNA: TGTGCCTGGAGGGACACACACTCCTACGAGCAGTACTTC. It encodes CAWRDTHSYEQYF.

V and J are TRBV15 and TRBJ1-5; D is ambiguous. Germline CDR1 LNHNV, CDR2 YYDKDF (reference sequence). The CDR3 runs 15 residues. V dropped 3 bases and J dropped 1 base, with 10 bases sitting between them. CDR3 in DNA: TGTGCCACCAGCAGTGAACAGCCCAGCAATCAGCCCCAGCATTTT. Encoded protein: CATSSEQPSNQPQHF. Filled out from reference TRBV15 and TRBJ1-5, the complete variable domain reads DAMVIQNPRYQVTQFGKPVTLSCSQTLNHNVMYWYQQKSSQAPKLLFHYYDKDFNNEADTPDNFQSRRPNTSFCFLDIRSPGLGDTAMYLCATSSEQPSNQPQHFGDGTRLSIL.

This sequence joins TRBV7-9 and TRBJ1-4, with 7 bases lining up with TRBD1. Germline CDR1 is SEHNR and CDR2 is FQNEAQ (reference sequence). Unmatched junction bases numbered 5, after V lost 2 bases and J lost 5 bases. CDR3 length: 15 amino acids. The CDR3 DNA reads as TGTGCCAGCAGCTTAACGGGACAGTTAAATGAAAAACTGTTTTTT. Amino acids: CASSLTGQLNEKLFF.

The genes are TRBV5-3 and TRBJ1-2, with 9 bases aligning to TRBD1. TRBV5-3 is an open reading frame whose function is uncertain. Germline trimming cut 4 bases from V and 4 bases from J; bases unmatched to any gene: 8. The CDR3 consists of 15 residues. CDR3 nucleotide sequence: TGTGCCAGAAGCAAGGACAGGGGTCTGATCTATGGCTACACCTTC. Translation gives CARSKDRGLIYGYTF.

The chain is built from TRBV10-2 and TRBJ2-7; TRBD2 matches at 11 bases. This CDR3 has 13 amino acids. V trimming: 7 bases; J trimming: 7 bases; junction bases outside the gene matches: 6. Germline CDR1 is WSHSY and CDR2 is SAAADI. CDR3 bases: TGCGCCAGCACTAGCGGGGGGACCTTGGAGCAGTACTTC. Its protein is CASTSGGTLEQYF.

The CDR3 coding sequence is TGTGCCAGTAGCCTCGGACAGGGCGGAACTGAAGCTTTCTTT. Protein sequence: CASSLGQGGTEAFF. The chain couples TRBV19 to TRBJ1-1; 8 bases line up with TRBD1. J gave up 5 bases and V 6 bases, and 8 bases lay outside the gene matches. CDR1 is LNHDA and CDR2 is SQIVND in the germline V gene (reference sequence). The CDR3 covers 14 residues.

The chain has TRBV5-4 and TRBJ1-1, with TRBD1 identical over 8 bases. Trimming took 4 bases from V and 5 from J; bases not matched to a gene: 19. The CDR3 contains 18 residues. Germline V lookup: CDR1 SGHNT, CDR2 YYREEE (reference sequence). The CDR3 is CASSATSGGAGWRTEAFF. CDR3 DNA: TGTGCCAGCAGCGCAACCTCAGGGGGCGCGGGTTGGAGGACTGAAGCTTTCTTT.

The chain is built from TRBV6-1 and TRBJ2-7, with TRBD1 matching 11 bases. J was trimmed by 3 bases and V by 0 bases; bases with no gene match: 4. The CDR3 contains 16 residues. Germline CDR1 reads MNHNS; CDR2 reads SASEGT. The CDR3 loop reads CASSEAGGQGVYEQYF. CDR3 nucleotides: TGTGCCAGCAGTGAAGCGGGGGGACAGGGGGTCTACGAGCAGTACTTC.

This clone was picked up one time. This chain uses TRBV4-1 with TRBJ1-1; possible D gene TRBD1, 5 bases. The length of the CDR3 is 15 residues. CDR1 and CDR2 from the germline V gene are MGHRA and YSYEKL. Trimming removed 1 base from V and 0 bases from J, with 9 bases in between. CDR3 loop: CASSQVGQLNTEAFF. CDR3 nucleotides: TGCGCCAGCAGCCAAGTAGGACAACTGAACACTGAAGCTTTCTTT.

The chain is built from TRBV4-1 and TRBJ2-7, with TRBD2 matching 7 bases. V trimming: 2 bases; J trimming: 2 bases; junction bases outside the gene matches: 6. Germline V lookup: CDR1 MGHRA, CDR2 YSYEKL. CDR3 size: 15 residues. In DNA form, the CDR3 reads TGCGCCAGCAGCCAAAGCACCGGGACTACCTACGAGCAGTACTTC. Translated: CASSQSTGTTYEQYF.

CDR3 sequence (DNA): TGTGCTAGTGGGGAGGGGACAGCGGTCTACGAGGAGCAGTACTTC. This codes for CASGEGTAVYEEQYF. The chain uses TRBV12-5 and TRBJ2-7, with a tentative D call TRBD1 (7 bases). CDR1 and CDR2 (germline): LGHNT, FRNRAP. The CDR3 runs to 15 residues. Trimming took 6 bases from V and 7 from J, leaving 22 bases between them.

In its sample, this clone was seen a few times. This rearrangement joins TRBV4-1 to TRBJ2-7; 7 bases are shared with TRBD2. The V gene's germline CDR1 is MGHRA and CDR2 YSYEKL. CDR3 length: 14 amino acids. Unmatched junction bases numbered 9, after V lost 4 bases and J lost 6 bases. The CDR3 DNA sequence: TGCGCCAGCAGCCTTCGACTAGCATCCCTCGAGCAGTACTTC. It specifies CASSLRLASLEQYF.

A single count supports this clone. The CDR3 region is CASKGDREVAFF. In nucleotides, the CDR3 is TGTGCCAGTAAAGGGGACAGGGAGGTGGCTTTCTTT. The chain recombines TRBV19 with TRBJ1-1, with 9 bases that match TRBD1. The germline gives CDR1 LNHDA, CDR2 SQIVND (reference sequence). With 7 bases clipped from V and 11 bases from J, the junction kept 8 bases outside the gene matches. The CDR3 has 12 amino acids.

The V call is TRBV5-6, the J call TRBJ1-4; no clear D gene. Trimming shortened V by 4 bases and J by 8 bases, and 15 bases separated the two germline ends. CDR3 length: 14 amino acids. From germline, CDR1 is SGHDT and CDR2 YYEEEE. CDR3 protein: CASSVWSGREKLFF. In DNA form, the CDR3 reads TGTGCCAGCAGCGTATGGTCAGGTCGGGAAAAACTGTTTTTT.

This sequence joins TRBV6-6 and TRBJ2-3; 7 nucleotides match TRBD1. Germline V lookup: CDR1 MNHNY, CDR2 SVGAGI (reference sequence). This CDR3 is built from 14 residues. The ends lost 5 bases at V and 6 bases at J; junction bases unmatched: 8. Here the CDR3 reads CASSQRGLSDTQYF. The CDR3 nucleotides read TGTGCCAGCAGTCAAAGGGGGCTCAGCGATACGCAGTATTTT.

J is TRBJ1-4 and V is TRBV10-2; D gene ambiguous. Trimming left V 0 bases short and J 7 bases short, with 6 bases between. This CDR3 is built from 13 residues. CDR1 is WSHSY and CDR2 is SAAADI in the germline V gene. As DNA, the CDR3 is TGCGCCAGCAGTGAGTCGACGGGTGAAAAACTGTTTTTT. It translates to CASSESTGEKLFF.

The V call is TRBV5-5, the J call TRBJ2-7; 12 bases fit TRBD1. CDR1 is SGHKS, CDR2 YYEKEE, per germline (reference sequence). The CDR3 is made up of 15 amino acids. Unmatched junction bases numbered 5, after V lost 2 bases and J lost 5 bases. The CDR3 sequence: CASSFWGTGGDEQYF. The DNA for the CDR3 is TGTGCCAGCAGCTTTTGGGGGACAGGGGGCGACGAGCAGTACTTC.

V and J are TRBV6-1 and TRBJ1-2; maybe TRBD1 (6 bases). Germline CDR1 and CDR2: MNHNS and SASEGT. The CDR3 loop spans 14 amino acids. V shed 3 bases and J shed 5 bases, with 13 bases lying between them. The CDR3 loop is CASSDWGREYGYTF. The CDR3 DNA is TGTGCCAGCAGTGATTGGGGGCGCGAGTATGGCTACACCTTC.

This chain uses TRBV18 with TRBJ1-1, with TRBD1 identical over 9 bases. The germline gives CDR1 KGHSH, CDR2 LQKENI. The V and J ends lost 3 bases and 2 bases, in that order; junction bases with no gene match: 1. This CDR3 spans 14 amino acids. CDR3 bases: TGTGCCAGCTCACCCACAGGGGGCAACACTGAAGCTTTCTTT. It translates to CASSPTGGNTEAFF. Filled out from reference TRBV18 and TRBJ1-1, the complete variable domain reads NAGVMQNPRHLVRRRGQEARLRCSPMKGHSHVYWYRQLPEEGLKFMVYLQKENIIDESGMPKERFSAEFPKEGPSILRIQQVVRGDSAAYFCASSPTGGNTEAFFGQGTRLTVV.

This clone was detected a few times. V is TRBV10-3 and J is TRBJ2-7; D is possibly TRBD1 (7 bases). Germline V gives CDR1 ENHRY, CDR2 SYGVKD. CDR3 size: 19 residues. V shed 6 bases and J shed 3 bases, with 30 bases lying between them. The CDR3 DNA follows: TGTGCCATCAGGGGGGACCGGGACAGTGCTGCGGGATCTTACTACGAGCAGTACTTC. Amino acid sequence: CAIRGDRDSAAGSYYEQYF.

The chain recombines TRBV5-1 with TRBJ2-7, with D uncertain. The germline V gene encodes CDR1 SGHRS and CDR2 YFSETQ. Trimming took 2 bases from V and 2 from J, leaving 8 bases between them. The CDR3 length is 13 residues. The CDR3 region is CASSLATTYEQYF. The CDR3, as DNA: TGCGCCAGCAGCTTAGCGACCACCTACGAGCAGTACTTC.

This clone was counted a single time. The chain uses TRBV5-6 and TRBJ1-2, with D maybe TRBD1 (6 bases). CDR3 size: 16 residues. Germline lookup yields CDR1 SGHDT and CDR2 YYEEEE. The germline V and J ends were trimmed by 4 bases and 6 bases, with 22 bases remaining between them. The CDR3 nucleotides read TGTGCCAGCAGCCACCGGGACACAGACACTCGACATGGCTACACCTTC. This sequence encodes CASSHRDTDTRHGYTF.

The gene calls are TRBV7-9 and TRBJ2-7, with a possible D match to TRBD1 (6 bases). The CDR3 covers 15 residues. The germline V gene has CDR1 SEHNR and CDR2 FQNEAQ (reference sequence). V dropped 4 bases and J dropped 7 bases, with 20 bases sitting between them. For the CDR3, the DNA is TGTGCCAGCAGCTCGCCTGGGGGCGTTAAAGGGGAGCAGTACTTC. Translation: CASSSPGGVKGEQYF.

The rearrangement joins TRBV28 to TRBJ1-5, with D hard to call. Germline-derived CDR1 and CDR2 are MDHEN and SYDVKM. Trimming left V 2 bases short and J 3 bases short, with 8 bases between. The CDR3 has 14 residues. In nucleotides, the CDR3 is TGTGCCAGCAGTTTAGGAGGATTCAATCAGCCCCAGCATTTT. The encoded protein is CASSLGGFNQPQHF.

Notes on this clone: A read error may account for a junction end that differs from germline. The identical CDR3 is also encoded by other nucleotide sequences in the sample. The J gene is TRBJ2-3, the V gene TRBV7-7; 8 bases match TRBD1. The CDR3 runs to 16 residues. Germline V lookup: CDR1 SSHAT, CDR2 FNYEAQ (reference sequence). This CDR3 reads CASSLGGQASTDTQYF. CDR3 nucleotides: TGTGCTAGCAGCTTGGGGGGACAGGCTAGCACAGATACGCAGTATTTT.

The rearrangement links TRBV19 to TRBJ1-6; D unresolved. The germline V and J ends were trimmed by 5 bases and 3 bases, with 14 bases remaining between them. CDR3 length: 16 amino acids. Germline loops: CDR1 LNHDA, CDR2 SQIVND (reference sequence). The CDR3 coding sequence is TGTGCCAGTAGTTGGAAAGCGGGAGACTATAATTCACCCCTCCACTTT. As protein: CASSWKAGDYNSPLHF.

This clone was seen many times. CDR3 sequence (DNA): TGTGCCAGCAGGGGTACCGGGACTTTATCTGACGAGCAGTACTTC. It encodes CASRGTGTLSDEQYF. The chain uses TRBV6-5 and TRBJ2-7; a weak D match, TRBD2 (6 bases). Germline CDR1 reads MNHEY; CDR2 reads SVGAGI. Trimming took off 6 bases at V and 5 bases at J, with 20 bases between the two ends. The CDR3 contains 15 residues.

The rearrangement joins TRBV18 to TRBJ2-1; possibly TRBD2 for D (7 bases). There are 15 residues in the CDR3. CDR1 KGHSH and CDR2 LQKENI come from the germline V gene. V gave up 3 bases and J gave up 8 bases, with 17 bases separating them. In DNA form, the CDR3 reads TGTGCCAGCTCACCGCGCGGGGGCTTACCCGATGAGCAGTTCTTC. This sequence encodes CASSPRGGLPDEQFF.

The chain uses TRBV5-6 and TRBJ1-1; D might be TRBD1 (6 bases). Germline CDR1 reads SGHDT; CDR2 reads YYEEEE. This CDR3 comprises 13 residues. Deletions cut 6 bases from V and 1 base from J, with 10 bases between. CDR3 protein: CASNDRRNTEAFF. The DNA of the CDR3 is TGTGCCAGCAACGACAGGAGGAACACTGAAGCTTTCTTT.

The rearrangement links TRBV5-1 to TRBJ2-5; TRBD2 aligns across 7 bases. The CDR3 consists of 17 residues. After removal of 0 bases from V and 5 bases from J, the junction contained 13 bases not matched to a gene. Germline V gene data show CDR1 as SGHRS and CDR2 as YFSETQ. CDR3 sequence: CASSLAATSAGEETQYF. The CDR3 DNA is TGCGCCAGCAGCTTGGCCGCCACTAGCGCGGGGGAGGAGACCCAGTACTTC.

This chain connects TRBV6-1 to TRBJ1-5; possible D gene TRBD1, 5 bases. The CDR3 has 16 amino acids. V lost 2 bases and J lost 0, with 11 bases in between. Germline V gene sequence: CDR1 MNHNS, CDR2 SASEGT. CDR3 coding DNA: TGTGCCAGCAGTGAATGGGTCAGGGATAGCAATCAGCCCCAGCATTTT. This encodes CASSEWVRDSNQPQHF.

This rearrangement joins TRBV7-9 to TRBJ2-7; maybe TRBD1 (5 bases). V was trimmed by 5 bases and J by 2 bases, leaving 16 bases between them. CDR1 and CDR2 from the germline V gene are SEHNR and FQNEAQ (reference sequence). This CDR3 contains 15 residues. CDR3 protein: CASSDTGAATYEQYF. The CDR3 nucleotides are TGTGCCAGCAGCGACACAGGCGCAGCAACCTACGAGCAGTACTTC. Variable domain in full (rest from reference TRBV7-9 and TRBJ2-7): DTGVSQNPRHKITKRGQNVTFRCDPISEHNRLYWYRQTLGQGPEFLTYFQNEAQLEKSRLLSDRFSAERPKGSFSTLEIQRTEQGDSAMYLCASSDTGAATYEQYFGPGTRLTVT.